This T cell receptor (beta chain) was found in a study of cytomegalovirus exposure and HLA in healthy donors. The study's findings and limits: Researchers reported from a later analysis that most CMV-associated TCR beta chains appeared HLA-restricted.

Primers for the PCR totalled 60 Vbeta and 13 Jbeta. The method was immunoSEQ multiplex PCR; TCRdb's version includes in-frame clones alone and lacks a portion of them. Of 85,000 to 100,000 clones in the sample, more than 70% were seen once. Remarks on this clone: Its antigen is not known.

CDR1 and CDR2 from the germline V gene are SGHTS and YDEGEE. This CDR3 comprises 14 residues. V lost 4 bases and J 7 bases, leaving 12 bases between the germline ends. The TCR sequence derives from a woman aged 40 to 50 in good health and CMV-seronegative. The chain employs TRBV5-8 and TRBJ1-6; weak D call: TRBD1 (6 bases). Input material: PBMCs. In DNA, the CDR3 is TGTGCCAGCAGCGCGACAGGTGCCAATTCACCCCTCCACTTT. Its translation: CASSATGANSPLHF. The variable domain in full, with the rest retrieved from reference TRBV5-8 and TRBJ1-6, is EAGVTQSPTHLIKTRGQQATLRCSPISGHTSVYWYQQALGLGLQFLLWYDEGEERNRGNFPPRFSGRQFPNYSSELNVNALELEDSALYLCASSATGANSPLHFGNGTRLTVT.